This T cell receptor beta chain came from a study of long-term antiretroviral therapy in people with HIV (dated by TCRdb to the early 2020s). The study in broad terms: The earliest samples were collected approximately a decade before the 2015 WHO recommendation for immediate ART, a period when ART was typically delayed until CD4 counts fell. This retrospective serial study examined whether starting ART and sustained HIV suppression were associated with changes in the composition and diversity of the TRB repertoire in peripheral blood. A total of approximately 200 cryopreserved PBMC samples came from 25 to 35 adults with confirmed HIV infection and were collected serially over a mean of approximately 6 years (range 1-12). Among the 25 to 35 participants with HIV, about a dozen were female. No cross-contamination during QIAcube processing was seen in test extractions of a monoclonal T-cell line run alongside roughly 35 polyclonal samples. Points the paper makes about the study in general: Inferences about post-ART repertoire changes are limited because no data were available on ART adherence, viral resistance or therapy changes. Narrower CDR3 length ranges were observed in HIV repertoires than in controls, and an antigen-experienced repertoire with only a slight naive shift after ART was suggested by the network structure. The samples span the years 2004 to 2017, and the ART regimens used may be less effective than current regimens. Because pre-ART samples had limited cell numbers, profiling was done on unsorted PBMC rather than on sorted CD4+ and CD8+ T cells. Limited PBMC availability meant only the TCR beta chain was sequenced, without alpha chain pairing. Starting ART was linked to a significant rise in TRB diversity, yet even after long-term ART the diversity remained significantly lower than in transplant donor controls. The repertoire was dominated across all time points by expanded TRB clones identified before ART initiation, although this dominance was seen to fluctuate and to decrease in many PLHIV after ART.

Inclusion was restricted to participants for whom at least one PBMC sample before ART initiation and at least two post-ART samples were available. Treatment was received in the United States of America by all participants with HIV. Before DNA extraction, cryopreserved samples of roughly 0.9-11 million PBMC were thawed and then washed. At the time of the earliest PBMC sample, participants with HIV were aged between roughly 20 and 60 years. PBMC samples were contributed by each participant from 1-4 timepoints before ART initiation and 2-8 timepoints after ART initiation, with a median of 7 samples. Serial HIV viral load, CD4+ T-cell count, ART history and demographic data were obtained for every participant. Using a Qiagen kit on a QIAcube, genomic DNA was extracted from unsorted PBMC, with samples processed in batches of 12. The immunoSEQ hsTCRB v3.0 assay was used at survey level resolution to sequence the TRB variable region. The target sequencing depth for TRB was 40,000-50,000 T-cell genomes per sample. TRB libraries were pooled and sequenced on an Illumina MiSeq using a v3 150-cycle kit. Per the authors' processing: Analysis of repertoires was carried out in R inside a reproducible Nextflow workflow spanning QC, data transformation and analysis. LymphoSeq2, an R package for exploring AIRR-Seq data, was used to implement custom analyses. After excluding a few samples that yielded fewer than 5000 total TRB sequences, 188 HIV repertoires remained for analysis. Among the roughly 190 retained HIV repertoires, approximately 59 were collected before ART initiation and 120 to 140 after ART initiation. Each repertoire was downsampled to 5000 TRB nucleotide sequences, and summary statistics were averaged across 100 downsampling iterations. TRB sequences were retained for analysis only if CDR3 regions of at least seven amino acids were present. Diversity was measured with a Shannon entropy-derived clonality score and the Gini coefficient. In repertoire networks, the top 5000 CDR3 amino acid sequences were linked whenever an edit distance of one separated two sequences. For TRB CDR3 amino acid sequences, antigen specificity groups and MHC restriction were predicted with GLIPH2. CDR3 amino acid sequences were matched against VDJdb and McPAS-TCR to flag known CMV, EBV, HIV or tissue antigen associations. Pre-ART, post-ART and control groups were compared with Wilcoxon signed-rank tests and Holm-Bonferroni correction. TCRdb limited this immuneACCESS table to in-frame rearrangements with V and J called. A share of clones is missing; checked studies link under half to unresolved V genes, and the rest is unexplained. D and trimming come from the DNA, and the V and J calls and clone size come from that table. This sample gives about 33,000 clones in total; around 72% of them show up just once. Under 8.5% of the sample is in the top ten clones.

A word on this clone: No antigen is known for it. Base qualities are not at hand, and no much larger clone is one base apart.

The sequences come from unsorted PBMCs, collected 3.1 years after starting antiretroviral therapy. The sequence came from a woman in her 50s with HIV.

At the DNA level, the sequence is TGTGCCATCAGTGAAAGGGACATTCCTGGTCAGCCCCAGCATTTT. It codes for CAISERDIPGQPQHF. The receptor chain draws on TRBV10-3 and TRBJ1-5; TRBD1 is a weak D gene call, 6 bases matching. Its CDR3 holds 15 amino acids, cysteine through phenylalanine. CDR3 DNA only is kept here, 45 bases in frame from base 1. V loses 3 bases of germline sequence and J loses 6 bases, and the interval between the two ends is 15 bases. CDR1 ENHRY and CDR2 SYGVKD were looked up in the germline V gene.